This TCR beta chain was obtained from a study of T cells in severe cutaneous drug reactions. The patients sequenced had a carbamazepine-induced Stevens-Johnson syndrome or toxic epidermal necrolysis reaction. This CDR3 contains 17 residues. Per germline, CDR1 MNHNY and CDR2 SVGAGI (reference sequence). Libraries were made by iRepertoire multiplex PCR with TCR subtype-specific primers for bulk and single-cell sequencing. TCRdb reworked the multiplex PCR reads into one entry per CDR3 protein, no DNA. The sample has under 5,000 distinct CDR3 sequences. This chain links TRBV6-6 with TRBJ1-2; TCRdb's D call of TRBD1 is untestable without DNA. The sequence came from a human donor with Stevens-Johnson syndrome, a severe cutaneous drug reaction. The sequenced sample consisted of PBMCs. This chain's CDR3 is CASSSDTGGFANYGYTF.